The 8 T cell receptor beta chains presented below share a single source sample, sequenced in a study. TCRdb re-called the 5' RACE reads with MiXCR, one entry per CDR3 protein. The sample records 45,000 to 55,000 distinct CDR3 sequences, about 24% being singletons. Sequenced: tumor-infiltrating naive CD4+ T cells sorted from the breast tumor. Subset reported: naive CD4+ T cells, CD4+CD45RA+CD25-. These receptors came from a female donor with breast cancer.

DNA for the CDR3: TGTGCCAGCAGTGGCACTAGAGCCGGGGAGACCCAGTACTTC. It encodes CASSGTRAGETQYF. The rearrangement joins TRBV2 to TRBJ2-5; D is perhaps TRBD2 (5 bases). The V end was cut by 4 bases, the J end by 5 bases, with 14 bases between. Germline CDR1 is SNHLY and CDR2 is FYNNEI. The CDR3 consists of 14 residues.

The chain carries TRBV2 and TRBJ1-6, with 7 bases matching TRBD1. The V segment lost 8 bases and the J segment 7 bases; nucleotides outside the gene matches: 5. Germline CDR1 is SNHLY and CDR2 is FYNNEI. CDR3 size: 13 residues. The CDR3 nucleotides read TGTGCCAGCGAGACGGGACAGAATTCACCCCTCCACTTT. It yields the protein CASETGQNSPLHF.

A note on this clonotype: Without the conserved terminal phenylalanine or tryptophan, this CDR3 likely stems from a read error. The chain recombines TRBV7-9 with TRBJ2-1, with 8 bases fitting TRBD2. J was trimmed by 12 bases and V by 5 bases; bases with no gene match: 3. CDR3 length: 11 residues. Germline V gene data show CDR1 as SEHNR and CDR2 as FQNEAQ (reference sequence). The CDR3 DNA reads TGTGCCAGCAGCCCCGGACTAGCGCAGTTCTTA. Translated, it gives CASSPGLAQFL.

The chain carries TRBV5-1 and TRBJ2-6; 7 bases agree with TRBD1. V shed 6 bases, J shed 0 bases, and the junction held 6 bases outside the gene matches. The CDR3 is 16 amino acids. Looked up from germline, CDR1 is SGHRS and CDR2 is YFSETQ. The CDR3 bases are TGCGCCAGCACCCCGGGACAGCACTCTGGGGCCAACGTCCTGACTTTC. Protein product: CASTPGQHSGANVLTF.

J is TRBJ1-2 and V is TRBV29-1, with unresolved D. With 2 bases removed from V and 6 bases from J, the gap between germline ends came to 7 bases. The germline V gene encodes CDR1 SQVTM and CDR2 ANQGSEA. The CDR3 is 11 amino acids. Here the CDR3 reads CSVEYTDGYTF. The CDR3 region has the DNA TGCAGCGTTGAATACACTGATGGCTACACCTTC.

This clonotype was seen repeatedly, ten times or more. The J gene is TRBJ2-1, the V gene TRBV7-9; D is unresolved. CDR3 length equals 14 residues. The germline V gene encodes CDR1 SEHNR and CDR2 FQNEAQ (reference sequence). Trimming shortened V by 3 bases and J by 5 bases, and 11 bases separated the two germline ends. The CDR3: CASSLDRIHNEQFF. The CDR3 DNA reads TGTGCCAGCAGCTTGGACCGAATCCACAATGAGCAGTTCTTC.

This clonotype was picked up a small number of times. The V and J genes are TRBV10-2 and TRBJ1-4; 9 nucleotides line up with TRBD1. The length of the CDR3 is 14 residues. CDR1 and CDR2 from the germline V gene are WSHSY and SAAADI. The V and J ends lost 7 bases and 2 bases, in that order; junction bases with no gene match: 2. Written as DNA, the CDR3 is TGCGCCAGCAACAGGGGGCTCACTAATGAAAAACTGTTTTTT. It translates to CASNRGLTNEKLFF.

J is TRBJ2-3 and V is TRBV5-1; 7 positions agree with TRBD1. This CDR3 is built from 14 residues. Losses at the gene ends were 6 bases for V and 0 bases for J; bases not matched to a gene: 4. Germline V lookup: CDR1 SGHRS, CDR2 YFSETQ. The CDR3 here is CASITGDSTDTQYF. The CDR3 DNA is TGCGCCAGCATTACAGGGGATAGCACAGATACGCAGTATTTT.